The T cell receptor beta chain under discussion was sequenced for a study of T cell changes during pregnancy in multiple sclerosis. V shed 3 bases and J 9 bases; nucleotides not matched to a gene: 11. CDR1 and CDR2 (germline): LGHNA, YNFKEQ. This CDR3 is built from 16 residues. Assay: immunoSEQ multiplex PCR; the TCRdb copy retains only in-frame clones and omits some. The sample includes roughly 35,000 clones, about nine tenths of them seen just once. This TCR was sampled from a female donor with multiple sclerosis, enrolled in a pregnancy study. The chain has TRBV4-2 and TRBJ2-1; TRBD2 matches 10 bases. The material sequenced was CD8+ T cells from peripheral blood mononuclear cells, taken before pregnancy. CDR3 loop: CASSQPGLAASGEQFF. In DNA form, the CDR3 reads TGTGCCAGCAGCCAGCCAGGACTAGCGGCTTCCGGTGAGCAGTTCTTC.